Listed below are T cell receptor beta chains from one sample, sequenced in a study of blood T cell repertoires in COVID-19. The assay was immunoSEQ multiplex PCR, and TCRdb's table has in-frame clones only and misses some. This table holds 200,000 or so clones, roughly 82% found once. The sequenced sample was peripheral blood. All receptors derive from a human donor in a cohort sampled during active COVID-19. The CDR3 runs from the conserved cysteine through the conserved F or W. A D gene is named only where the DNA matches it firmly. Rows may omit the clone size; those that give it use once, few, many or a size class.

D | J | length | size | V | DNA | CDR3
TRBD2 | TRBJ2-3 | 15 | many | TRBV27 | TGTGCCAGCAGCGAACTAGCGGGAGGACGAGATACGCAGTATTTT | CASSELAGGRDTQYF
. | TRBJ1-1 | 13 | . | TRBV9 | TGTGCCAGCAGCGTGACATCGAACACTGAAGCTTTCTTT | CASSVTSNTEAFF
. | TRBJ2-7 | 14 | . | TRBV7-2 | TGTGCCAGCAGCTATCAACTACTCTCCTACGAGCAGTACTTC | CASSYQLLSYEQYF
. | TRBJ1-6 | 17 | . | TRBV27 | TGTGCCAGCAGTTCACCTCTCAGGGGCGGCACTAATTCACCCCTCCACTTT | CASSSPLRGGTNSPLHF
TRBD2 | TRBJ2-3 | 17 | . | TRBV19 | TGTGCCACCAGTCCGGGACTAGCGGGGTTTAGCACAGATACGCAGTATTTT | CATSPGLAGFSTDTQYF
. | TRBJ2-1 | 19 | few | TRBV10-1 | TGCGCCAGCAGTGGCGGGGGACAGGGGGGACTAGCGGGCTACAATGAGCAGTTCTTC | CASSGGGQGGLAGYNEQFF
. | TRBJ1-1 | 13 | once | TRBV2 | TGTGCCAGCTTTGGGACTAGGAGACCTGAAGCTTTCTTT | CASFGTRRPEAFF
. | TRBJ1-1 | 14 | . | TRBV18 | TGTGCCAGCTCACCAGGGCAGAGGAACACTGAAGCTTTCTTT | CASSPGQRNTEAFF
. | TRBJ1-5 | 13 | once | TRBV30 | TGTGCCTGGAGTAGCCGTAACCCCGGGCCCCAGCATTTT | CAWSSRNPGPQHF
. | TRBJ2-7 | 15 | . | TRBV9 | TGTGCCAGCAGCGTAGCGGCTAGCGCTACCTACGAGCAGTACTTC | CASSVAASATYEQYF
. | TRBJ1-2 | 13 | . | TRBV28 | TGTGCCAGCGGCAACGGACAGTCCTATGGCTACACCTTC | CASGNGQSYGYTF
. | TRBJ1-6 | 14 | few | TRBV27 | TGTGCCAGCAGTTTAATGGGTTTCGGGTCACCCCTCCACTTT | CASSLMGFGSPLHF
. | TRBJ1-4 | 15 | . | TRBV2 | TGTGCCAGCAGTGAGGCGGGGGCGGAAATTGAAAAACTGTTTTTT | CASSEAGAEIEKLFF
TRBD2 | TRBJ2-7 | 15 | . | TRBV6-5 | TGTGCCAGCACCTGGACTAGCGGGAACTCCTACGAGCAGTACTTC | CASTWTSGNSYEQYF
. | TRBJ2-7 | 13 | many | TRBV5-6 | TGTGCCAGCGGTTTCCAGGGGCCCTACGAGCAGTACTTC | CASGFQGPYEQYF
TRBD1 | TRBJ2-7 | 16 | few | TRBV2 | TGTGCCAGCAGTGTCGGTTGGACAGGGCTCTCCTACGAGCAGTACTTC | CASSVGWTGLSYEQYF
TRBD2 | TRBJ2-1 | 15 | . | TRBV28 | TGTGCCAGCAGTTCGGGACTAGCGGGAGGAAATGAGCAGTTCTTC | CASSSGLAGGNEQFF
TRBD1 | TRBJ1-4 | 16 | few | TRBV7-9 | TGTGCCAGCAGCGCAGAAGCAGGGGGCCCCAATGAAAAACTGTTTTTT | CASSAEAGGPNEKLFF
. | TRBJ2-5 | 14 | . | TRBV28 | TGTGCCAGCACGATCGCGGGCGCAAAAGAGACCCAGTACTTC | CASTIAGAKETQYF
TRBD2 | TRBJ2-5 | 19 | . | TRBV7-9 | TGTGCCAGCAGCTTAGCGCTCCCTGGGATAGCGGGAGGCAAGCAGACCCAGTACTTC | CASSLALPGIAGGKQTQYF
. | TRBJ2-1 | 15 | . | TRBV7-9 | TGTGCCAGCAGCTTAGAACGGGGATTTAACAATGAGCAGTTCTTC | CASSLERGFNNEQFF
TRBD1 | TRBJ1-5 | 15 | . | TRBV11-2 | TGTGCCAGCAGTACCTACAGGGGAAGGGATCAGCCCCAGCATTTT | CASSTYRGRDQPQHF